This TCR beta chain was profiled in a study of human T cells and chemical hapten exposure. Study-wide results and caveats: DPC sensitization did not alter TCRs above 1 in 1000 frequency.

Each CDR3 protein is one row after TCRdb ran MiXCR on the RACE reads. The data show a few hundred thousand distinct CDR3 sequences, about 4.4% seen once. Time point in this sample: patch test 1, 2 weeks after DPC sensitization. The treatment was: therapeutic diphenylcyclopropenone sensitization with weekly scalp DPC. The study extracted total RNA from unfractionated whole blood. Germline values: CDR1 SQVTM, CDR2 ANQGSEA. The CDR3 runs 13 residues. A note on this clonotype: Its antigen is undetermined. A junction end diverges from the germline sequence, so it may reflect a read error.

The material sequenced was whole blood, taken in connection with sensitization to the hapten diphenylcyclopropenone (DPC). The chain carries TRBV29-1 and TRBJ2-7; perhaps TRBD2 as D (5 bases). This receptor was identified in a woman aged 50 to 60 with alopecia areata. Some clones in this sample may be carry-over from other donors' samples. The chain's CDR3 is CSVEGRTSGERYF. For the CDR3, the DNA is TGCAGCGTTGAAGGTCGAACTAGTGGGGAGCGGTACTTC.